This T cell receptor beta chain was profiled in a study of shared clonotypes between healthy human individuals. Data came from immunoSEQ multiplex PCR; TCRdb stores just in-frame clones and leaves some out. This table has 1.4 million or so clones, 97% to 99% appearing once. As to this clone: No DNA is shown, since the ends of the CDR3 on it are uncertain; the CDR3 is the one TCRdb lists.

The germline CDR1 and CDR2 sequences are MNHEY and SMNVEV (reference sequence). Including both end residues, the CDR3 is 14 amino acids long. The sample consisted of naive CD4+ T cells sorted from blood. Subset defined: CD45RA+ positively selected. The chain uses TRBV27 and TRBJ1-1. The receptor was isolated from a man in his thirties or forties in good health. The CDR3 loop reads CASSRAGPNTEAFF.